These 17 T cell receptor beta chains were sequenced from one sample in a study of CD8 T cells in Susac syndrome. Reverse transcription of about 0.5 to 1 ug RNA was carried out with random hexamers. TCRdb fed the immunoSEQ multiplex PCR reads into MiXCR, producing one record per CDR3 protein. The data show hundreds of thousands of distinct CDR3 sequences, with around 84% seen just once and approximately 0.12% held by the top ten. Sample: CD8+ T cells from PBMCs. The receptors stem from a human donor with multiple sclerosis.

The genes are TRBV7-8 and TRBJ2-3; 14 positions agree with TRBD2. Germline CDR1 SGHVS, CDR2 FQNEAQ. V dropped 5 bases and J dropped 4; count of bases not matched to a gene: 14. This CDR3 region has 19 residues. DNA of the CDR3: TGTGCCAGCAGCGCGGGACTAGCGGGAGTTCCCAATTTCGCAGATACGCAGTATTTT. Translating gives CASSAGLAGVPNFADTQYF.

This clonotype came up once. The CDR3 coding sequence is TGTGCCAGTAGTATTGACCCACTCTCTGGAAACACCATATATTTT. As protein: CASSIDPLSGNTIYF. The rearrangement links TRBV19 to TRBJ1-3; D unresolved. V was pared by 3 bases and J by 0 bases, with 9 bases between. This CDR3 spans 15 amino acids. Per germline, CDR1 LNHDA and CDR2 SQIVND (reference sequence).

The chain combines TRBV23-1 with TRBJ1-2; 7 bases are a match to TRBD1. TRBV23-1 is an ORF, and what it does is uncertain. The J segment lost 5 bases and the V segment lost 1 base, leaving 7 bases of the junction unmatched. The CDR3 sequence is 15 residues long. DNA for the CDR3: TGCGCCAGCAGTCAATGGGCAGGGGGAAAGTATGGCTACACCTTC. It codes for CASSQWAGGKYGYTF.

The chain employs TRBV3-1 and TRBJ2-7; weak D call: TRBD2 (6 bases). Between the trimmed V and J ends, which lost 1 base and 2 bases, there was a span of 6 bases. The CDR3 is made up of 13 amino acids. CDR1 and CDR2 from the germline V gene are LGHDT and YNNKEL (reference sequence). Written as DNA, the CDR3 is TGTGCCAGCAGCCAAGGGAGGGCCTACGAGCAGTACTTC. It translates to CASSQGRAYEQYF.

This chain connects TRBV9 to TRBJ2-7; weak D call: TRBD2 (5 bases). Trimming left V 3 bases short and J 3 bases short, with 13 bases between. Germline CDR1 SGDLS, CDR2 YYNGEE. The CDR3 loop spans 14 amino acids. CDR3 coding DNA: TGTGCCAGCAGCGCCGGTGGCCGGGACTACGAGCAGTACTTC. Encoded protein: CASSAGGRDYEQYF.

This clonotype showed up just once. The J gene is TRBJ2-7, the V gene TRBV20-1; 12 bases fit TRBD2. The V gene's germline CDR1 is DFQATT and CDR2 SNEGSKA (reference sequence). CDR3 size: 16 residues. The V and J ends lost 2 bases and 2 bases, in that order; junction bases with no gene match: 7. The CDR3 DNA reads as TGCAGTGCTAGATCGACTAGCGGGAGATTAACCTACGAGCAGTACTTC. Its translation is CSARSTSGRLTYEQYF.

V gene TRBV12-5 combines with J gene TRBJ1-2, with D perhaps TRBD1 (6 bases). The CDR3 extends over 14 amino acids. Germline-derived CDR1 and CDR2 are LGHNT and FRNRAP. Between the trimmed V and J ends, which lost 2 bases and 7 bases, there was a span of 14 bases. In nucleotides, the CDR3 is TGTGCTAGTGGTTTGACTCTCCGGGACACTGGCTACACCTTC. This sequence encodes CASGLTLRDTGYTF.

This clonotype was seen once. The chain carries TRBV28 and TRBJ2-5; 7 nucleotides align to TRBD1. With V trimmed by 3 bases and J by 5 bases, 15 bases remained unmatched. Germline CDR1 reads MDHEN; CDR2 reads SYDVKM. The CDR3 covers 17 residues. This CDR3 reads CASSFLRDSTFGETQYF. The CDR3 nucleotides read TGTGCCAGCAGTTTTCTTAGGGACAGCACTTTTGGGGAGACCCAGTACTTC.

The chain uses TRBV18 and TRBJ2-3; D remains unclear. This CDR3 region has 13 residues. Trimming removed 8 bases at V and 5 bases at J, with 14 bases between. Looked up from germline, CDR1 is KGHSH and CDR2 is LQKENI. The CDR3 DNA follows: TGTGCCAGCCTCCCCCCTGCGGTAGATACGCAGTATTTT. It is translated as CASLPPAVDTQYF.

The chain combines TRBV10-3 with TRBJ2-7, with TRBD1 matching 7 bases. V dropped 6 bases and J dropped 2; count of bases not matched to a gene: 7. The CDR3 is 14 residues long. Germline-derived CDR1 and CDR2 are ENHRY and SYGVKD. The CDR3 sequence is CAISPRDSTYEQYF. The DNA of the CDR3 is TGTGCCATCAGCCCACGGGACAGCACCTACGAGCAGTACTTC.

The V and J genes are TRBV30 and TRBJ1-1, with D tentatively TRBD1 (5 bases). This CDR3 comprises 10 residues. With 3 bases removed from V and 10 bases from J, the gap between germline ends came to 9 bases. CDR1 and CDR2 from the germline V gene are GTSNPN and SVGIG (reference sequence). The CDR3 DNA reads as TGTGCCTGGAGCGGGGGATCAGCTTTCTTT. Its protein product is CAWSGGSAFF.

The chain links TRBV9 to TRBJ2-5; a possible D gene is TRBD2 (5 bases). V was shortened by 0 bases and J by 4 bases, with 13 bases between the two germline ends. CDR3 length: 15 residues. CDR1 is SGDLS, CDR2 YYNGEE, per germline. DNA for the CDR3: TGTGCCAGCAGCGTAGCTGGGGAGATCATAGAGACCCAGTACTTC. It yields the protein CASSVAGEIIETQYF.

The chain recombines TRBV27 with TRBJ2-1; 7 bases map to TRBD2. Germline trimming cut 4 bases from V and 6 bases from J; bases unmatched to any gene: 9. The germline V gene has CDR1 MNHEY and CDR2 SMNVEV (reference sequence). CDR3 length equals 15 residues. CDR3 nucleotide sequence: TGTGCCAGCAGTTCGGCGGGAGCCCGAGGCAATGAGCAGTTCTTC. Translated, it gives CASSSAGARGNEQFF.

The genes are TRBV6-1 and TRBJ1-5; 10 bases are shared with TRBD1. Germline CDR1 and CDR2: MNHNS and SASEGT. The junction had 11 bases not matched to a gene; V was cut back by 3 bases and J by 6 bases. This CDR3 contains 17 residues. Here the CDR3 reads CASSDPWGQGLSQPQHF. The CDR3 coding sequence is TGTGCCAGCAGTGACCCATGGGGACAGGGGTTGAGTCAGCCCCAGCATTTT.

This clonotype was counted a single time. V is TRBV20-1 and J is TRBJ1-1, with D possibly matching TRBD1 (5 bases). The CDR3 contains 12 residues. Germline CDR1 and CDR2: DFQATT and SNEGSKA (reference sequence). The ends were cut back, 4 bases at V and 5 bases at J, with 11 bases in the middle. For the CDR3, the DNA is TGCAGTGCTATGGGGGGAGAAACTGAAGCTTTCTTT. This encodes CSAMGGETEAFF.

This rearrangement joins TRBV12-3 or TRBV12-4 to TRBJ2-7; D is uncertain. The CDR3 contains 13 residues. V lost 5 bases and J lost 3, with 11 bases in between. The CDR3 here is CASSRQFHYEQYF. CDR3 sequence (DNA): TGTGCCAGCAGTCGGCAGTTTCACTACGAGCAGTACTTC.

The DNA of the CDR3 is TGTGCCACCAGCAGAGATAAGGGACTAGCGGGAACAGGCGAGCAGTACTTC. Translated, it gives CATSRDKGLAGTGEQYF. V gene TRBV15 combines with J gene TRBJ2-7; TRBD2 matches 13 bases. The CDR3 loop spans 17 amino acids. CDR1 and CDR2 (germline): LNHNV, YYDKDF (reference sequence). V was pared by 0 bases and J by 6 bases, with 8 bases of the junction left unmatched.